These 18 T cell receptor beta chains originate from one sample sequenced in a study of OX40 agonist ivuxolimab in advanced cancers. Here immunoSEQ multiplex PCR was the method, and the copy in TCRdb shows in-frame clones only, minus some. The table records over 55,000 clones, 80% to 85% of them present only once. The sequences come from CD4+ or CD8+ T cells sorted from blood, collected in a trial of the OX40 agonist ivuxolimab. These receptor sequences come from an adult with an advanced solid tumor such as melanoma, head and neck, liver or kidney cancer.

The rearrangement links TRBV27 to TRBJ1-1; TRBD1 matches at 7 bases. Germline V lookup: CDR1 MNHEY, CDR2 SMNVEV (reference sequence). With V trimmed by 2 bases and J by 1 base, 1 base remained unmatched. This CDR3 is built from 14 residues. CDR3 protein: CASSLQGGNTEAFF. The CDR3 DNA follows: TGTGCCAGCAGTTTACAGGGGGGGAACACTGAAGCTTTCTTT.

The chain combines TRBV1 with TRBJ2-3; the D segment call TRBD1 is taken from the table without a DNA check. TRBV1 is assigned pseudogene status. The CDR3 is made up of 17 amino acids. This CDR3 reads CTSSQDHQGGSTDTQYF. The CDR3 DNA reads TGCACCAGCAGCCAAGATCACCAGGGGGGTAGCACAGATACGCAGTATTTT.

V usage is TRBV5-1 and J usage is TRBJ2-7, with 8 bases fitting TRBD1. CDR1 and CDR2 (germline): SGHRS, YFSETQ. V lost 0 bases, J lost 0 bases, and 2 bases stayed unmatched. There are 15 residues in the CDR3. The DNA of the CDR3 is TGCGCCAGCAGCTTGGGGACAGGGAACTCCTACGAGCAGTACTTC. Translation gives CASSLGTGNSYEQYF.

V gene TRBV5-1 combines with J gene TRBJ2-1; 9 bases line up with TRBD1. The V gene's germline CDR1 is SGHRS and CDR2 YFSETQ. This CDR3 region has 16 residues. Trimming removed 0 bases from V and 8 bases from J; junction bases left unmatched: 9. For the CDR3, the DNA is TGCGCCAGCAGCTTGGGAGACAGGGGGACCAGGGATGAGCAGTTCTTC. Residues: CASSLGDRGTRDEQFF.

This chain links TRBV5-1 with TRBJ2-3; 8 nucleotides align to TRBD1. The ends lost 0 bases at V and 3 bases at J; junction bases unmatched: 6. Germline CDR1 and CDR2: SGHRS and YFSETQ. The CDR3 is made up of 16 amino acids. The CDR3 DNA follows: TGCGCCAGCAGCTTGGAGGACAGGGCTGGGACAGATACGCAGTATTTT. It specifies CASSLEDRAGTDTQYF.

This clone was seen only a few times. The chain employs TRBV18 and TRBJ1-4; maybe TRBD1 (5 bases). CDR1 is KGHSH and CDR2 is LQKENI in the germline V gene. V lost 4 bases, J lost 8 bases, and 8 bases lay in between. This CDR3 has 12 amino acids. CDR3 sequence: CASSLDREKLFF. As DNA, the CDR3 is TGTGCCAGCTCACTAGACAGAGAAAAACTGTTTTTT.

The CDR3 loop is CASSTTREPYGYTF. The CDR3 DNA is TGTGCCAGCTCAACAACGCGGGAACCCTATGGCTACACCTTC. This rearrangement joins TRBV18 to TRBJ1-2; D remains unclear. Trimming cost V 5 bases and J 4 bases, with 14 bases left between them. Germline loops: CDR1 KGHSH, CDR2 LQKENI. The CDR3 runs to 14 residues.

The chain combines TRBV7-2 with TRBJ1-5; D may be TRBD1 (6 bases). This CDR3 comprises 14 residues. V lost 1 base and J lost 6, with 10 bases in between. Germline CDR1 reads SGHTA; CDR2 reads FQGNSA. The CDR3 coding sequence is TGTGCCAGCAGCTTAGTAGGGGGACGTCAGCCCCAGCATTTT. This translates into CASSLVGGRQPQHF.

This chain uses TRBV6-5 with TRBJ2-1; D is unresolved. The germline V and J ends were trimmed by 5 bases and 0 bases, with 11 bases remaining between them. Germline values: CDR1 MNHEY, CDR2 SVGAGI. The length of the CDR3 is 15 residues. The CDR3 reads CASSGSWSSYNEQFF. CDR3 DNA: TGTGCCAGCAGTGGATCCTGGAGCTCCTACAATGAGCAGTTCTTC.

V usage is TRBV7-9 and J usage is TRBJ2-1, with 8 positions matching TRBD2. Germline CDR1 reads SEHNR; CDR2 reads FQNEAQ (reference sequence). This CDR3 comprises 17 residues. Trimming took 5 bases from V and 12 from J; bases not matched to a gene: 21. In DNA, the CDR3 is TGTGCCAGCAGCCCTGGGGGTAGCGGGATGCTAAGGAGGGGGCAGTTCTTC. Amino acids: CASSPGGSGMLRRGQFF.

The J gene is TRBJ1-2, the V gene TRBV30; D is unclear. This CDR3 is built from 13 residues. Trimming stripped 0 bases from V and 2 bases from J, with 7 bases between. Germline CDR1 and CDR2: GTSNPN and SVGIG (reference sequence). CDR3 amino acids: CAWSVDENYGYTF. Written as DNA, the CDR3 is TGTGCCTGGAGTGTAGACGAGAACTATGGCTACACCTTC.

The rearrangement joins TRBV28 to TRBJ1-5, with TRBD1 matching 7 bases. With V trimmed by 5 bases and J by 6 bases, 10 bases remained unmatched. Germline V lookup: CDR1 MDHEN, CDR2 SYDVKM. The CDR3 sequence is 15 residues long. CDR3 region: CASSVRGTVSQPQHF. In nucleotides, the CDR3 is TGTGCCAGCAGTGTGAGGGGGACAGTGAGTCAGCCCCAGCATTTT.

The V call is TRBV7-3, the J call TRBJ2-2; TRBD2 matches at 14 bases. The V and J ends lost 5 bases and 4 bases, in that order; junction bases with no gene match: 6. This CDR3 has 17 amino acids. Germline CDR1 is SGHTA and CDR2 is FQGTGA. The CDR3 DNA is TGTGCCAGCAGCGCGACTAGCGGGAGGGGGGCCACCGGGGAGCTGTTTTTT. Protein: CASSATSGRGATGELFF.

This clone has just a few counts. The rearrangement links TRBV10-3 to TRBJ2-7; D is ambiguous. CDR1 and CDR2 from the germline V gene are ENHRY and SYGVKD. V was pared by 4 bases and J by 0 bases, with 13 bases between. There are 15 residues in the CDR3. CDR3 residues: CAISGPTTGSYEQYF. The CDR3, as DNA: TGTGCCATCAGTGGACCTACAACGGGCTCCTACGAGCAGTACTTC.

This rearrangement joins TRBV11-2 to TRBJ1-2, with 9 bases matching TRBD1. From germline, CDR1 is SGHAT and CDR2 FQNNGV. The length of the CDR3 is 16 residues. The ends lost 3 bases at V and 2 bases at J; junction bases unmatched: 7. DNA of the CDR3: TGTGCCAGCAGCTTGAGTAGTGGACAGGGGAACTATGGCTACACCTTC. Its protein product is CASSLSSGQGNYGYTF.

The V and J genes are TRBV28 and TRBJ2-2; the D call may be TRBD1 or TRBD2 (6 bases each). Trimming pared 2 bases from V and 5 bases from J, leaving 18 bases between. There are 17 residues in the CDR3. Germline assignment: CDR1 MDHEN and CDR2 SYDVKM. Written as DNA, the CDR3 is TGTGCCAGCAGTTTAGGTCTTCTAGGGGGGAGAACCGGGGAGCTGTTTTTT. Its protein is CASSLGLLGGRTGELFF.

The rearrangement joins TRBV19 to TRBJ1-2, with TRBD1 matching 8 bases. V lost 7 bases and J lost 4; bases outside the gene matches: 14. The CDR3 runs to 16 residues. Germline loops: CDR1 LNHDA, CDR2 SQIVND (reference sequence). The DNA for the CDR3 is TGTGCCAGTATCCTATCGGGAACAGGGGGACTCTATGGCTACACCTTC. This codes for CASILSGTGGLYGYTF. The full variable domain, in which reference TRBV19 and TRBJ1-2 provide the parts outside the CDR3, is DGGITQSPKYLFRKEGQNVTLSCEQNLNHDAMYWYRQDPGQGLRLIYYSQIVNDFQKGDIAEGYSVSREKKESFPLTVTSAQKNPTAFYLCASILSGTGGLYGYTFGSGTRLTVV.

J is TRBJ2-5 and V is TRBV14; 8 bases agree with TRBD1. Losses at the gene ends were 4 bases for V and 2 bases for J; bases not matched to a gene: 6. Germline V CDR1 and CDR2: SGHDN, FVKESK. The CDR3 runs to 15 residues. The CDR3 sequence is CASSRRQGIQETQYF. CDR3 DNA: TGTGCCAGCAGCCGCCGACAGGGGATTCAAGAGACCCAGTACTTC.